Detailed here is one T cell receptor (beta chain). Its target is not known. Data came from immunoSEQ multiplex PCR; TCRdb stores just in-frame clones and leaves some out. The repertoire holds tens of thousands of clones, about nine tenths seen once, with about 3.8% in the top ten. This entry belongs to a study of OX40 agonist ivuxolimab in advanced cancers. The overall study: At 0.01 to 10 mg/kg, ivuxolimab was administered intravenously to patients every 2 weeks. Prior therapy, whether anti-PD-1, anti-PD-L1 or anti-CTLA-4, was allowed, and under 50% had some. A male proportion of 82.7% was recorded, with mean age about 62 years and range roughly 23 to 85.

The CDR3 sequence is 14 residues long. Germline V lookup: CDR1 MNHEY, CDR2 SVGAGI. V gave up 5 bases and J gave up 2 bases, with 12 bases separating them. Study-level points and caveats: Expansion of clones was among the lowest in partial responders at 0.1-3.0 mg/kg.

The chain has TRBV6-5 and TRBJ2-5; D perhaps matches TRBD1 (5 bases). The specimen was CD4+ or CD8+ T cells sorted from blood, collected in a trial of the OX40 agonist ivuxolimab. This TCR derives from an adult with an advanced solid tumor such as melanoma, head and neck, liver or kidney cancer. The CDR3 nucleotides are TGTGCCAGCAGTAACAACAGGTATCAAGAGACCCAGTACTTC. Its protein is CASSNNRYQETQYF.